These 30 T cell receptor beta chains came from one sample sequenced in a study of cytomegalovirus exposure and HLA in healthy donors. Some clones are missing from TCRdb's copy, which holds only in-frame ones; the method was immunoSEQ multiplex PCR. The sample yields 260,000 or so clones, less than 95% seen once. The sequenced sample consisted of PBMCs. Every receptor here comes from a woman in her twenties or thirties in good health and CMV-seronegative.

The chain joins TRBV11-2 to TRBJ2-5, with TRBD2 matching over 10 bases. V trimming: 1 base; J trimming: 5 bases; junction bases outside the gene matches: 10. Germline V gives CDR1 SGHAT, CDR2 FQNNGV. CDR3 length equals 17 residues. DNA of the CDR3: TGTGCCAGCAGCTTAGGGGGCGGAATGGGACTAGCGGAGACCCAGTACTTC. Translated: CASSLGGGMGLAETQYF. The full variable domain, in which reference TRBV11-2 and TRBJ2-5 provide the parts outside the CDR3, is EAGVAQSPRYKIIEKRQSVAFWCNPISGHATLYWYQQILGQGPKLLIQFQNNGVVDDSQLPKDRFSAERLKGVDSTLKIQPAKLEDSAVYLCASSLGGGMGLAETQYFGPGTRLLVL.

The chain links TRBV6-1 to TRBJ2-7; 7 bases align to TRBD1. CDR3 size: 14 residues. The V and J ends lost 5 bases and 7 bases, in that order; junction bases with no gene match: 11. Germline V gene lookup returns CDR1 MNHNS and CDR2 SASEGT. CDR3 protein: CASSPPTGTGEQYF. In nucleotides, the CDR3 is TGTGCCAGCAGTCCCCCGACAGGGACGGGGGAGCAGTACTTC.

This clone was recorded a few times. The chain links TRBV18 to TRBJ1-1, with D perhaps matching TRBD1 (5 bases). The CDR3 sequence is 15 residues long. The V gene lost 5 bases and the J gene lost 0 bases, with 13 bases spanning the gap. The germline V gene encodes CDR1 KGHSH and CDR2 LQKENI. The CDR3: CASSSGRGMNTEAFF. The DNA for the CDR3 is TGTGCCAGCTCATCGGGACGAGGAATGAACACTGAAGCTTTCTTT.

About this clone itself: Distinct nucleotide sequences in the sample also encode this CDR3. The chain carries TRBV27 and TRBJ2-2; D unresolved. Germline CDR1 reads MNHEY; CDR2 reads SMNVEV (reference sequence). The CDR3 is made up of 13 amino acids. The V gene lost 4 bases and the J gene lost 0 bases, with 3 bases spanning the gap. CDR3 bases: TGTGCCAGCAGTTCCTCGAACACCGGGGAGCTGTTTTTT. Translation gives CASSSSNTGELFF.

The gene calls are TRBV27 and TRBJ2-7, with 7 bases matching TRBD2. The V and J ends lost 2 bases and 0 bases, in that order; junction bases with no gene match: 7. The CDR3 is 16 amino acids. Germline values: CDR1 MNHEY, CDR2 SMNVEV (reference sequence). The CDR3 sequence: CASSLIALAASYEQYF. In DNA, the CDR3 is TGTGCCAGCAGTTTAATCGCGCTAGCGGCCTCCTACGAGCAGTACTTC.

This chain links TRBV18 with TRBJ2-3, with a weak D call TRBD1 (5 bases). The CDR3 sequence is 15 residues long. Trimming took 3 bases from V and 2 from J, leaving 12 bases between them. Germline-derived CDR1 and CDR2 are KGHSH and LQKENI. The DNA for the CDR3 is TGTGCCAGCTCACCCCAGGGCCCCAACACAGATACGCAGTATTTT. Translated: CASSPQGPNTDTQYF.

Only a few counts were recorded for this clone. The CDR3 reads CASSLGSVSNQPQHF. Written as DNA, the CDR3 is TGTGCCAGCTCCCTCGGGTCTGTTAGCAATCAGCCCCAGCATTTT. J is TRBJ1-5 and V is TRBV18, with D unclear. Trimming stripped 6 bases from V and 0 bases from J, with 12 bases between. Germline V gene sequence: CDR1 KGHSH, CDR2 LQKENI. The CDR3 runs 15 residues.

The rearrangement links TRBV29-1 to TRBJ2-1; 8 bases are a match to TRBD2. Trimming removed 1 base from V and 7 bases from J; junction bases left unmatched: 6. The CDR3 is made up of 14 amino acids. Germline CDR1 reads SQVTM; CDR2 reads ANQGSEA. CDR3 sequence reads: CSVEGGRWGNEQFF. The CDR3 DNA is TGCAGCGTTGAAGGCGGGAGGTGGGGGAATGAGCAGTTCTTC.

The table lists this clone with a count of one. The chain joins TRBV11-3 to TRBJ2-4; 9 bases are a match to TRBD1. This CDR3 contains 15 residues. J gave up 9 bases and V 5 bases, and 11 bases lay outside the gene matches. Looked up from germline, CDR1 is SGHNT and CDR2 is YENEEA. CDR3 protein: CASSPPGQGSRIQYF. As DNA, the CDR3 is TGTGCCAGCAGCCCTCCGGGACAGGGTTCGCGCATTCAGTACTTC.

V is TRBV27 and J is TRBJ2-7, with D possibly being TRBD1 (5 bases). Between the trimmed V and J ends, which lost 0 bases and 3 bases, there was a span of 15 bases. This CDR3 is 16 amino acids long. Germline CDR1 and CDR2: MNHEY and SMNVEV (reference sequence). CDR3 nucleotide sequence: TGTGCCAGCAGTTTATCGAAGACTCCAGGGAACTACGAGCAGTACTTC. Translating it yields CASSLSKTPGNYEQYF.

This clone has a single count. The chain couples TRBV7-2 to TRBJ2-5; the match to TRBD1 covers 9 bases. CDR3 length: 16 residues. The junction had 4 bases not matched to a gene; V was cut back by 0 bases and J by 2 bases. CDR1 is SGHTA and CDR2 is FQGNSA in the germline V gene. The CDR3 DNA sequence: TGTGCCAGCAGCTTAGCTGGACAGGGGCCGCAAGAGACCCAGTACTTC. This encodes CASSLAGQGPQETQYF.

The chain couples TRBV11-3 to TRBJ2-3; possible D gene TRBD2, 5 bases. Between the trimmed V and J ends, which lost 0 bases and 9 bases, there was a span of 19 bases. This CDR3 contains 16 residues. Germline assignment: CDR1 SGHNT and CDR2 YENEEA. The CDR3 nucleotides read TGTGCCAGCAGCTTAGATAGAGGGAAATTGGCGCCAACGCAGTATTTT. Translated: CASSLDRGKLAPTQYF.

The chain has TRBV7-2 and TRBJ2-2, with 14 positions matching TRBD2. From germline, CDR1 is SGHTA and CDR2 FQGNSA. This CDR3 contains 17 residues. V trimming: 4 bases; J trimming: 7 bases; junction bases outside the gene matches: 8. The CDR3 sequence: CASSSGLAGAVVGELFF. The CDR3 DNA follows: TGTGCCAGCAGCTCGGGACTAGCGGGAGCCGTCGTCGGGGAGCTGTTTTTT.

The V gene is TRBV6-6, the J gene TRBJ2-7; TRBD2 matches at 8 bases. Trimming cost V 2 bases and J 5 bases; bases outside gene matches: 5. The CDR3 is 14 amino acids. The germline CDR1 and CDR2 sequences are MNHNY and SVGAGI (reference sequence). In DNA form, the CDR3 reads TGTGCCAGCAGTTACGACGGGAGGGCCGACGAGCAGTACTTC. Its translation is CASSYDGRADEQYF.

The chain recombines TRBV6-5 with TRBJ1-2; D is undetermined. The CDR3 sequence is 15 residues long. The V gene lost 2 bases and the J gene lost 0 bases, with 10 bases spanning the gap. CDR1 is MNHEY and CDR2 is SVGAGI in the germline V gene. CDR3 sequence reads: CASSYGLGSNYGYTF. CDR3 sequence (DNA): TGTGCCAGCAGTTACGGTCTGGGATCTAACTATGGCTACACCTTC.

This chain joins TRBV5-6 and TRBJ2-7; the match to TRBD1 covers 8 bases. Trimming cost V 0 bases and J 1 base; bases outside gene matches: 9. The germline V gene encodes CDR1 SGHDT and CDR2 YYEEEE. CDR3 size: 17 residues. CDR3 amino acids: CASSLGFFRTGSYEQYF. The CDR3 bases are TGTGCCAGCAGCTTGGGATTCTTTCGGACAGGGTCCTACGAGCAGTACTTC.

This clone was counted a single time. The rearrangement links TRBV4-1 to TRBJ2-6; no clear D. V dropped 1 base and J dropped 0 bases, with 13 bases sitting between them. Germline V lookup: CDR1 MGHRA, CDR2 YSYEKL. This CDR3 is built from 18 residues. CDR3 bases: TGCGCCAGCAGCCAAGCCCAGGCCCCCTTCTCTGGGGCCAACGTCCTGACTTTC. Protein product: CASSQAQAPFSGANVLTF.

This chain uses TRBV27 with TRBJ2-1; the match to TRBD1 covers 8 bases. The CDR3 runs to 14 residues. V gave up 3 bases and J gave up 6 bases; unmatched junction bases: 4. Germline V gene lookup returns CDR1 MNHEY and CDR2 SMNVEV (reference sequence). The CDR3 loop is CASSFFGTGNEQFF. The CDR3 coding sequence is TGTGCCAGCAGTTTCTTTGGGACAGGCAATGAGCAGTTCTTC.

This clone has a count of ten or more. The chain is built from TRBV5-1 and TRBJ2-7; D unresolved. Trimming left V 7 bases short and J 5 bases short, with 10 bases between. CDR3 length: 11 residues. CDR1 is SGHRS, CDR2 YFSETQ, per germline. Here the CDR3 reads CASGINDEQYF. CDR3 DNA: TGCGCCAGCGGGATTAACGACGAGCAGTACTTC. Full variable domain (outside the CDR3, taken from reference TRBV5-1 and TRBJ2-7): KAGVTQTPRYLIKTRGQQVTLSCSPISGHRSVSWYQQTPGQGLQFLFEYFSETQRNKGNFPGRFSGRQFSNSRSEMNVSTLELGDSALYLCASGINDEQYFGPGTRLTVT.

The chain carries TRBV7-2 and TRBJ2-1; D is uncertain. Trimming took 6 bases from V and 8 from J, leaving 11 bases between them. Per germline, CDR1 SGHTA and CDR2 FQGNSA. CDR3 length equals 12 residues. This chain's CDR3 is CASRGFRDEQFF. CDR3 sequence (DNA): TGTGCCAGCAGGGGCTTTAGGGATGAGCAGTTCTTC.

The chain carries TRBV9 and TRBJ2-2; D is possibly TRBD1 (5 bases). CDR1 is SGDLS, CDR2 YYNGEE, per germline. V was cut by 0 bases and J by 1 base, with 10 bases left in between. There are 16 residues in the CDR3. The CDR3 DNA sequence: TGTGCCAGCAGCGTAGACCCCAGGGAGAACACCGGGGAGCTGTTTTTT. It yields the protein CASSVDPRENTGELFF.

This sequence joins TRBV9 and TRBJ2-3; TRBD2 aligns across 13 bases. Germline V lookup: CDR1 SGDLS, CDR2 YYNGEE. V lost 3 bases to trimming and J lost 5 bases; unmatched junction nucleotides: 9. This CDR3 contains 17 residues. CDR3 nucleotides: TGTGCCAGCAGCGACCGGACTAGCGGGAGTCAGGTAGATACGCAGTATTTT. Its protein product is CASSDRTSGSQVDTQYF.

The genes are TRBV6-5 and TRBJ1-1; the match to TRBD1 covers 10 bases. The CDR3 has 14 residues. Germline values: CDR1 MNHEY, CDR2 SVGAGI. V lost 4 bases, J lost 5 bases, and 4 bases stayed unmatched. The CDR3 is CASSSTGGRTEAFF. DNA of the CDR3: TGTGCCAGCAGTTCGACAGGGGGCCGTACTGAAGCTTTCTTT.

The CDR3 nucleotides are TGTGCCAGCAGTCCTACAGGGAGACCTAACTATGGCTACACCTTC. Amino acids: CASSPTGRPNYGYTF. The chain uses TRBV28 and TRBJ1-2; possibly TRBD1 for D (6 bases). V dropped 5 bases and J dropped 0 bases, with 13 bases sitting between them. From germline, CDR1 is MDHEN and CDR2 SYDVKM. The CDR3 extends over 15 amino acids.

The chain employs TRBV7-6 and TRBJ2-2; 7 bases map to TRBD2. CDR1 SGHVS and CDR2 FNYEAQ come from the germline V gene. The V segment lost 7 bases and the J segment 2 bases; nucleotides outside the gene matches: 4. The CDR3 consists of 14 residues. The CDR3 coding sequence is TGTGCCAGCAAAGCTAGCGGAAACACCGGGGAGCTGTTTTTT. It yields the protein CASKASGNTGELFF.

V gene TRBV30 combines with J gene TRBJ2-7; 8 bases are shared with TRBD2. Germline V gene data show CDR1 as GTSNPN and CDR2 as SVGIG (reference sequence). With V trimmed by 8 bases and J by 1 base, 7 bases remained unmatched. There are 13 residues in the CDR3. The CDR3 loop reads CARIAGLSYEQYF. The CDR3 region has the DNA TGTGCCCGGATAGCGGGGCTTTCCTACGAGCAGTACTTC.

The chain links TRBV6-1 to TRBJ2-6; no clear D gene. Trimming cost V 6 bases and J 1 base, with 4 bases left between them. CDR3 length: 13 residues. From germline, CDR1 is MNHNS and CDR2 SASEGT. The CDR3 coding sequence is TGTGCCAGCAGCGAATCTGGGGCCAACGTCCTGACTTTC. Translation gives CASSESGANVLTF.

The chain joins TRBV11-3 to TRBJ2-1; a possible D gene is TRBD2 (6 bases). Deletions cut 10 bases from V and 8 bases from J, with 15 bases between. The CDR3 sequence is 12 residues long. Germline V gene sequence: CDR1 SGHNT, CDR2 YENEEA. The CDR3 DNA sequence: TGTGCCATCCCAAGACTAGTCGATGAGCAGTTCTTC. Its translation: CAIPRLVDEQFF.

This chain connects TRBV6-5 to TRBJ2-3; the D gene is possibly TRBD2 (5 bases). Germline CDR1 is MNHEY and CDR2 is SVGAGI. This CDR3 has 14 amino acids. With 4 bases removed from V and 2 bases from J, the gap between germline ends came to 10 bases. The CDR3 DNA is TGTGCCAGCAGTTCAGGACTTATCACAGATACGCAGTATTTT. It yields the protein CASSSGLITDTQYF.

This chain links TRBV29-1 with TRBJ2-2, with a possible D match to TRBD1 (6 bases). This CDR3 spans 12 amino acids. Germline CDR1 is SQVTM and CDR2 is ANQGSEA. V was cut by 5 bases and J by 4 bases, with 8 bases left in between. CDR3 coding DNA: TGCAGCGTTTTCAGGGGCACCGGGGAGCTGTTTTTT. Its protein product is CSVFRGTGELFF.